The 32 T cell receptor beta chains below come from one sample, sequenced in a study of blood T cell repertoires in COVID-19. Repertoires were generated with immunoSEQ multiplex PCR, while TCRdb's copy carries only in-frame clones and drops some. The table shows about 500,000 clones, with 87% occurring only once. The sequenced sample consisted of PBMCs or T cells enriched from blood (not recorded which). These receptors all come from a woman between 18 and 29 years old who had recovered from COVID-19.

This clone appeared once. The chain links TRBV7-8 to TRBJ1-2; 12 bases agree with TRBD1. There are 15 residues in the CDR3. CDR1 and CDR2 (germline): SGHVS, FQNEAQ. The V segment lost 5 bases and the J segment 8 bases; nucleotides outside the gene matches: 9. The chain's CDR3 is CASSPGGQGAFGYTF. Written as DNA, the CDR3 is TGTGCCAGCAGCCCGGGGGGACAGGGGGCATTCGGCTACACCTTC.

This rearrangement joins TRBV20-1 to TRBJ1-1; 7 bases fit TRBD1. This CDR3 has 13 amino acids. After removal of 3 bases from V and 7 bases from J, the junction contained 8 bases not matched to a gene. In germline, CDR1 is DFQATT, CDR2 SNEGSKA (reference sequence). CDR3 in DNA: TGCAGTGCTAGTTTAGGGCAGGGGGTTGAAGCTTTCTTT. Protein: CSASLGQGVEAFF.

V gene TRBV19 combines with J gene TRBJ2-5, with a tentative D call TRBD2 (6 bases). The CDR3 extends over 16 amino acids. Germline V gene data show CDR1 as LNHDA and CDR2 as SQIVND (reference sequence). Trimming shortened V by 3 bases and J by 1 base, and 15 bases separated the two germline ends. As DNA, the CDR3 is TGTGCCAGTAGTATCGGAAACGGGGGTAGCCAAGAGACCCAGTACTTC. This sequence encodes CASSIGNGGSQETQYF.

CDR3 amino acids: CASSITPRDSLPYGYTF. The CDR3 DNA is TGTGCCAGTAGTATCACTCCCCGGGACAGTTTACCCTATGGCTACACCTTC. The V gene is TRBV19, the J gene TRBJ1-2; 7 positions match TRBD1. V shed 3 bases, J shed 4 bases, and the junction held 14 bases outside the gene matches. The CDR3 extends over 17 amino acids. Looked up from germline, CDR1 is LNHDA and CDR2 is SQIVND (reference sequence).

This clone appeared once. The CDR3 reads CASSVITGPNTEAFF. CDR3 nucleotide sequence: TGTGCCAGCAGCGTAATAACAGGTCCGAACACTGAAGCTTTCTTT. V gene TRBV9 combines with J gene TRBJ1-1, with D maybe TRBD1 (5 bases). This CDR3 region has 15 residues. The V and J ends lost 1 base and 1 base respectively, with 11 bases between them. Germline lookup yields CDR1 SGDLS and CDR2 YYNGEE.

The chain joins TRBV30 to TRBJ1-1; the match to TRBD1 covers 12 bases. Germline lookup yields CDR1 GTSNPN and CDR2 SVGIG (reference sequence). CDR3 size: 14 residues. V lost 1 base and J lost 10; bases outside the gene matches: 7. CDR3 protein: CAWSGGQGALVAFF. CDR3 DNA sequence: TGTGCCTGGAGTGGGGGACAGGGGGCTCTTGTAGCTTTCTTT.

This sequence joins TRBV19 and TRBJ1-2, with 7 bases fitting TRBD1. V was clipped by 7 bases and J by 4 bases; unmatched bases: 3. Germline V lookup: CDR1 LNHDA, CDR2 SQIVND (reference sequence). The CDR3 length is 12 residues. As DNA, the CDR3 is TGTGCCAGTAAGGGGACAGCCTATGGCTACACCTTC. Translated, it gives CASKGTAYGYTF.

This clone came up a few times. V is TRBV29-1 and J is TRBJ1-2; maybe TRBD1 (6 bases). CDR1 is SQVTM, CDR2 ANQGSEA, per germline. V was cut by 1 base and J by 8 bases, with 17 bases left in between. CDR3 size: 14 residues. CDR3: CSVEVIRQAEGYTF. DNA for the CDR3: TGCAGCGTTGAAGTTATTCGACAGGCGGAAGGCTACACCTTC.

CDR3: CASLQGVPYEQYF. CDR3 DNA: TGTGCCAGCCTGCAAGGGGTTCCCTACGAGCAGTACTTC. The V and J genes are TRBV6-5 and TRBJ2-7; D perhaps matches TRBD1 (5 bases). In germline, CDR1 is MNHEY, CDR2 SVGAGI. The CDR3 totals 13 residues. The V end lost 8 bases, the J end lost 2 bases, and 13 bases lay between the germline ends.

A remark on this clone: This CDR3 is also generated by other DNA sequences in the sample. The chain uses TRBV18 and TRBJ1-1; 7 nucleotides align to TRBD1. Trimming cost V 2 bases and J 1 base; bases outside gene matches: 1. Germline V gene lookup returns CDR1 KGHSH and CDR2 LQKENI. The CDR3 covers 14 residues. DNA of the CDR3: TGTGCCAGCTCACCAGGGACAGCGAACACTGAAGCTTTCTTT. Amino acids: CASSPGTANTEAFF.

The chain has TRBV7-2 and TRBJ1-5; no firm D call. The CDR3 is 14 amino acids. The germline V gene encodes CDR1 SGHTA and CDR2 FQGNSA. Trimming pared 0 bases from V and 5 bases from J, leaving 8 bases between. The CDR3 reads CASSLAIIDQPQHF. CDR3 coding DNA: TGTGCCAGCAGCTTAGCGATCATAGATCAGCCCCAGCATTTT. The entire variable domain, with the rest obtained from reference TRBV7-2 and TRBJ1-5, is as follows: GAGVSQSPSNKVTEKGKDVELRCDPISGHTALYWYRQSLGQGLEFLIYFQGNSAPDKSGLPSDRFSAERTGGSVSTLTIQRTQQEDSAVYLCASSLAIIDQPQHFGDGTRLSIL.

The chain couples TRBV11-2 to TRBJ2-7; D is perhaps TRBD1 (6 bases). CDR1 is SGHAT, CDR2 FQNNGV, per germline. The CDR3 length is 15 residues. V lost 5 bases to trimming and J lost 0 bases, with 14 bases between them. CDR3 sequence reads: CASSPIRGSSYEQYF. In nucleotides, the CDR3 is TGTGCCAGCAGCCCCATCAGGGGCAGCTCCTACGAGCAGTACTTC.

V is TRBV4-2 and J is TRBJ1-2; D unclear. The V end was cut by 0 bases, the J end by 2 bases, with 7 bases between. Per the germline V gene, CDR1 is LGHNA and CDR2 is YNFKEQ. This CDR3 region has 14 residues. The CDR3 DNA reads as TGTGCCAGCAGCCAAGATCCCTCCAACTATGGCTACACCTTC. This codes for CASSQDPSNYGYTF.

The rearrangement uses TRBV19 and TRBJ1-1; 7 bases map to TRBD1. The CDR3 is 15 amino acids. The V gene's germline CDR1 is LNHDA and CDR2 SQIVND (reference sequence). The ends lost 3 bases at V and 1 base at J; junction bases unmatched: 5. The CDR3 DNA reads as TGTGCCAGTAGTATCTACGGGACAGCGAACACTGAAGCTTTCTTT. It encodes CASSIYGTANTEAFF. Together with reference TRBV19 and TRBJ1-1, the CDR3 gives the full variable domain: DGGITQSPKYLFRKEGQNVTLSCEQNLNHDAMYWYRQDPGQGLRLIYYSQIVNDFQKGDIAEGYSVSREKKESFPLTVTSAQKNPTAFYLCASSIYGTANTEAFFGQGTRLTVV.

The chain carries TRBV5-5 and TRBJ1-2; 7 nucleotides match TRBD1. J was trimmed by 6 bases and V by 4 bases; bases with no gene match: 12. The CDR3 sequence is 15 residues long. Germline CDR1 is SGHKS and CDR2 is YYEKEE (reference sequence). The CDR3 sequence is CASSRSTGNTDGYTF. CDR3 nucleotides: TGTGCCAGCAGCAGATCGACAGGGAATACGGATGGCTACACCTTC.

This chain uses TRBV6-5 with TRBJ1-2, with a weak D call TRBD1 (6 bases). This CDR3 has 14 residues. The germline V and J ends were trimmed by 7 bases and 7 bases, with 19 bases remaining between them. Germline CDR1 MNHEY, CDR2 SVGAGI. CDR3 sequence (DNA): TGTGCCAGCATCCTCGGGGGGGGCGGAATTGGCTACACCTTC. It is translated as CASILGGGGIGYTF.

The rearrangement uses TRBV4-1 and TRBJ1-3, with D uncertain. Germline V gene sequence: CDR1 MGHRA, CDR2 YSYEKL. This CDR3 has 14 residues. V was shortened by 6 bases and J by 0 bases, with 9 bases between the two germline ends. CDR3 sequence: CASSEPLSGNTIYF. The CDR3 bases are TGCGCCAGCAGTGAGCCTCTCTCTGGAAACACCATATATTTT.

The rearrangement joins TRBV9 to TRBJ2-5; 11 nucleotides agree with TRBD1. The CDR3 sequence is 15 residues long. V trimming: 4 bases; J trimming: 7 bases; junction bases outside the gene matches: 9. Germline CDR1 is SGDLS and CDR2 is YYNGEE. DNA of the CDR3: TGTGCCAGCAGCTCCCAGGACAGGGGGCTAACGACCCAGTACTTC. This codes for CASSSQDRGLTTQYF.

The V and J genes are TRBV7-9 and TRBJ2-3; 11 positions match TRBD2. V dropped 3 bases and J dropped 2; count of bases not matched to a gene: 4. This CDR3 has 16 residues. Per germline, CDR1 SEHNR and CDR2 FQNEAQ (reference sequence). CDR3 sequence reads: CASSFSGGASTDTQYF. The DNA of the CDR3 is TGTGCCAGCAGCTTTAGCGGGGGGGCCTCCACAGATACGCAGTATTTT.

The genes are TRBV3-1 (or the pseudogene TRBV3-2) and TRBJ1-1; unclear D gene. CDR3 length: 16 amino acids. The ends were cut back, 0 bases at V and 5 bases at J, with 16 bases in the middle. Germline lookup yields CDR1 LGHDT and CDR2 YNNKEL (reference sequence). This chain's CDR3 is CASSQDRERVGTEAFF. The CDR3 bases are TGTGCCAGCAGCCAAGATCGTGAGAGGGTAGGGACTGAAGCTTTCTTT.

In this sample, this clone turned up once. The rearrangement uses TRBV7-2 and TRBJ2-7; D is undetermined. V lost 5 bases and J 0 bases, leaving 17 bases between the germline ends. Germline CDR1 reads SGHTA; CDR2 reads FQGNSA. CDR3 length: 16 residues. DNA of the CDR3: TGTGCCAGCAGCCCTGACTTCTTCTCCAGCTCCTACGAGCAGTACTTC. Translated: CASSPDFFSSSYEQYF. Using reference TRBV7-2 and TRBJ2-7 for the parts outside the CDR3, the full variable domain is GAGVSQSPSNKVTEKGKDVELRCDPISGHTALYWYRQSLGQGLEFLIYFQGNSAPDKSGLPSDRFSAERTGGSVSTLTIQRTQQEDSAVYLCASSPDFFSSSYEQYFGPGTRLTVT.

The chain links TRBV28 to TRBJ1-4; 7 positions match TRBD1. The CDR3 has 16 amino acids. CDR1 and CDR2 (germline): MDHEN, SYDVKM. V dropped 2 bases and J dropped 5; count of bases not matched to a gene: 8. For the CDR3, the DNA is TGTGCCAGCAGTTTACACACAGGGGCCTTGAATGAAAAACTGTTTTTT. Residues: CASSLHTGALNEKLFF.

The V gene is TRBV5-4, the J gene TRBJ2-2; 7 bases agree with TRBD2. The CDR3 runs to 13 residues. After removal of 3 bases from V and 11 bases from J, the junction contained 7 bases not matched to a gene. CDR1 and CDR2 from the germline V gene are SGHNT and YYREEE (reference sequence). The DNA for the CDR3 is TGTGCCAGCAGCTCAATCGGGGGGAAAGAGCTGTTTTTT. It is translated as CASSSIGGKELFF.

This clone was observed a handful of times. The gene calls are TRBV7-8 and TRBJ1-1; 7 bases fit TRBD1. The CDR3 covers 16 residues. Trimming cost V 3 bases and J 5 bases; bases outside gene matches: 12. The germline gives CDR1 SGHVS, CDR2 FQNEAQ. The CDR3 here is CASSFQGTSQGTEAFF. In DNA form, the CDR3 reads TGTGCCAGCAGCTTTCAAGGGACATCACAGGGGACTGAAGCTTTCTTT.

This clone was found once. V usage is TRBV19 and J usage is TRBJ1-1; the D is unclear. This CDR3 region has 14 residues. Trimming shortened V by 5 bases and J by 5 bases, and 15 bases separated the two germline ends. Looked up from germline, CDR1 is LNHDA and CDR2 is SQIVND (reference sequence). The CDR3 spells CASSPMTATTEAFF. In nucleotides, the CDR3 is TGTGCCAGTAGTCCAATGACTGCTACTACTGAAGCTTTCTTT.

This chain joins TRBV5-1 and TRBJ1-1, with 7 bases that match TRBD1. The J segment lost 5 bases and the V segment lost 0 bases, leaving 7 bases of the junction unmatched. Looked up from germline, CDR1 is SGHRS and CDR2 is YFSETQ. This CDR3 spans 15 amino acids. This CDR3 is CASSLGQGIGTEAFF. As DNA, the CDR3 is TGCGCCAGCAGCTTGGGACAGGGCATAGGAACTGAAGCTTTCTTT. The full variable domain, in which reference TRBV5-1 and TRBJ1-1 provide the parts outside the CDR3, is KAGVTQTPRYLIKTRGQQVTLSCSPISGHRSVSWYQQTPGQGLQFLFEYFSETQRNKGNFPGRFSGRQFSNSRSEMNVSTLELGDSALYLCASSLGQGIGTEAFFGQGTRLTVV.

This chain's CDR3 is CASSLIGQGHNEQFF. In DNA form, the CDR3 reads TGCGCCAGCAGCTTAATCGGACAGGGCCACAATGAGCAGTTCTTC. The genes are TRBV5-1 and TRBJ2-1, with TRBD1 identical over 8 bases. Trimming removed 2 bases from V and 5 bases from J; junction bases left unmatched: 6. CDR3 length: 15 residues. Germline lookup yields CDR1 SGHRS and CDR2 YFSETQ.

The chain employs TRBV13 and TRBJ1-1, with 7 nucleotides matching TRBD1. The CDR3 runs to 14 residues. Germline V CDR1 and CDR2: PRHDT, FYEKMQ (reference sequence). The V segment lost 1 base and the J segment 5 bases; nucleotides outside the gene matches: 4. CDR3 sequence reads: CASSLEGAGTEAFF. The CDR3 bases are TGTGCCAGCAGCTTAGAGGGGGCTGGTACTGAAGCTTTCTTT.

V gene TRBV14 combines with J gene TRBJ2-5, with unresolved D. The CDR3 spans 12 residues. Germline lookup yields CDR1 SGHDN and CDR2 FVKESK. V was pared by 0 bases and J by 7 bases, with 6 bases between. CDR3 sequence reads: CASSQDPLTQYF. CDR3 nucleotide sequence: TGTGCCAGCAGCCAAGATCCCCTGACCCAGTACTTC.

In its sample, this clone was seen a few times. This chain connects TRBV27 to TRBJ2-7, with D perhaps TRBD2 (6 bases). The CDR3 totals 14 residues. Trimming shortened V by 5 bases and J by 5 bases, and 16 bases separated the two germline ends. Germline CDR1 is MNHEY and CDR2 is SMNVEV (reference sequence). CDR3 nucleotides: TGTGCCAGCAGTCGGAGGGGCAGCGACAACGAGCAGTACTTC. It translates to CASSRRGSDNEQYF.

The rearrangement links TRBV2 to TRBJ1-2; the match to TRBD1 covers 7 bases. The V gene end was trimmed by 7 bases and the J gene end by 2 bases; junction bases not matched to a gene: 7. Germline values: CDR1 SNHLY, CDR2 FYNNEI. The CDR3 loop spans 14 amino acids. The CDR3 loop is CASTQTGLNYGYTF. CDR3 nucleotide sequence: TGTGCCAGCACCCAGACAGGGTTGAACTATGGCTACACCTTC.

This clone was seen a few times. The CDR3 nucleotides read TGTGCCAGCAGCGTAGAGTACCGAGGACAGGAGGGACAAGATACGCAGTATTTT. It specifies CASSVEYRGQEGQDTQYF. The chain has TRBV9 and TRBJ2-3; D possibly corresponds to TRBD1 (7 bases). This CDR3 is built from 18 residues. The germline gives CDR1 SGDLS, CDR2 YYNGEE. V shed 0 bases and J shed 5 bases, with 22 bases lying between them.